Listed here are 7 T cell receptor beta chains from one sample, sequenced in a study of blood T cell repertoires in COVID-19. Repertoires were generated with immunoSEQ multiplex PCR, while TCRdb's copy carries only in-frame clones and drops some. The data show 100,000 to 150,000 clones, around 83% seen once. Source material: peripheral blood. The receptors derive from a man between 60 and 75 years old with acute or convalescent COVID-19.

This chain uses TRBV3-1 (or the pseudogene TRBV3-2) with TRBJ2-7; 9 bases align to TRBD1. The V and J ends lost 0 bases and 3 bases, in that order; junction bases with no gene match: 6. The CDR3 runs to 16 residues. The germline CDR1 and CDR2 sequences are LGHDT and YNNKEL (reference sequence). CDR3 in DNA: TGTGCCAGCAGCCAAGATCCGGGACAGGGATACTACGAGCAGTACTTC. This encodes CASSQDPGQGYYEQYF.

This clone was seen repeatedly, ten times or more. The chain is built from TRBV6-6 and TRBJ2-7; 11 nucleotides match TRBD1. V lost 7 bases to trimming and J lost 3 bases; unmatched junction nucleotides: 11. The CDR3 runs 16 residues. From germline, CDR1 is MNHNY and CDR2 SVGAGI (reference sequence). The CDR3, as DNA: TGTGCCAGCACCAAGAGGACAGGGGGCGATTTCTACGAGCAGTACTTC. This sequence encodes CASTKRTGGDFYEQYF.

This sequence joins TRBV18 and TRBJ2-1, with TRBD2 as a possible D gene (6 bases). The V and J ends lost 2 bases and 9 bases respectively, with 17 bases between them. The CDR3 runs to 15 residues. Germline V lookup: CDR1 KGHSH, CDR2 LQKENI. CDR3 amino acids: CASSPGLGRRGEQFF. In nucleotides, the CDR3 is TGTGCCAGCTCACCAGGCCTAGGCAGGCGGGGTGAGCAGTTCTTC. Together with reference TRBV18 and TRBJ2-1, the CDR3 gives the full variable domain: NAGVMQNPRHLVRRRGQEARLRCSPMKGHSHVYWYRQLPEEGLKFMVYLQKENIIDESGMPKERFSAEFPKEGPSILRIQQVVRGDSAAYFCASSPGLGRRGEQFFGPGTRLTVL.

The chain uses TRBV28 and TRBJ1-2; 7 nucleotides agree with TRBD1. CDR3 length equals 16 residues. From germline, CDR1 is MDHEN and CDR2 SYDVKM. V shed 10 bases and J 0 bases; nucleotides not matched to a gene: 14. The CDR3 DNA sequence: TGTGCCACCTGGGGGGCAGGGGGTCTCGCTAACTATGGCTACACCTTC. It yields the protein CATWGAGGLANYGYTF.

This clone was recorded only once. This chain connects TRBV18 to TRBJ2-5; TRBD1 aligns across 7 bases. The CDR3 loop spans 13 amino acids. Germline V lookup: CDR1 KGHSH, CDR2 LQKENI. The ends lost 4 bases at V and 2 bases at J; junction bases unmatched: 1. CDR3 bases: TGTGCCAGCTCACTGGGACAGCAAGAGACCCAGTACTTC. Residues: CASSLGQQETQYF.

The V call is TRBV11-2, the J call TRBJ1-1; no reliable D call. The CDR3 sequence is 12 residues long. The germline CDR1 and CDR2 sequences are SGHAT and FQNNGV. The germline V and J ends were trimmed by 1 base and 5 bases, with 5 bases remaining between them. For the CDR3, the DNA is TGTGCCAGCAGCTTAGGGCGGACTGAAGCTTTCTTT. It translates to CASSLGRTEAFF.

This clone turned up a few times. V is TRBV27 and J is TRBJ2-1; 10 positions agree with TRBD2. Germline V gives CDR1 MNHEY, CDR2 SMNVEV (reference sequence). The CDR3 totals 15 residues. Trimming took 5 bases from V and 4 from J; bases not matched to a gene: 5. CDR3 amino acids: CASSPGTSEYNEQFF. The DNA of the CDR3 is TGTGCCAGCAGTCCCGGGACTAGCGAATACAATGAGCAGTTCTTC.